These 13 T cell receptor beta chains came from one sample sequenced in a study of Ad26.COV2.S vaccination and SARS-CoV-2 variants. As to treatment: some 19 received Ad26.COV2.S at low or high dose, single or two shots; 5 received placebo; per-sample allocation not given. Samples were taken on day 63 after the first vaccine or placebo injection. Only in-frame clones appear in the TCRdb table, and some are missing; sequencing was by immunoSEQ multiplex PCR. The table has around 380,000 clones, around 85% seen once. Source: peripheral blood, taken in a trial of Ad26.COV2.S vaccine versus placebo. These TCRs come from a person between 18 and 60 years old who received the Ad26.COV2.S COVID-19 vaccine or a placebo.

V is TRBV3-1 (or the pseudogene TRBV3-2) and J is TRBJ1-3; no reliable D call. Germline V gene data show CDR1 as LGHDT and CDR2 as YNNKEL (reference sequence). The CDR3 runs 16 residues. Between the trimmed V and J ends, which lost 6 bases and 0 bases, there was a span of 15 bases. The CDR3 nucleotides are TGTGCCAGCAGTCCCTTTGGCGGCCGCTCTGGAAACACCATATATTTT. This translates into CASSPFGGRSGNTIYF.

This chain uses TRBV6-6 with TRBJ1-2; 8 bases are shared with TRBD1. Germline CDR1 reads MNHNY; CDR2 reads SVGAGI (reference sequence). Trimming took 7 bases from V and 5 from J; bases not matched to a gene: 15. This CDR3 comprises 16 residues. The DNA for the CDR3 is TGTGCCAGCACCGGGCGAGGACAGGGTGGTCCATATGGCTACACCTTC. It specifies CASTGRGQGGPYGYTF.

J is TRBJ2-7 and V is TRBV19, with TRBD1 as a possible D gene (6 bases). V lost 3 bases to trimming and J lost 0 bases, with 9 bases between them. The CDR3 covers 14 residues. Germline V gene data show CDR1 as LNHDA and CDR2 as SQIVND (reference sequence). The CDR3 nucleotides read TGTGCCAGTAGTATGGCAGGGGTCTCCTACGAGCAGTACTTC. Residues: CASSMAGVSYEQYF.

The V and J genes are TRBV18 and TRBJ2-2; TRBD1 matches at 7 bases. CDR3 length equals 17 residues. The ends lost 5 bases at V and 3 bases at J; junction bases unmatched: 12. Germline V gives CDR1 KGHSH, CDR2 LQKENI. CDR3 residues: CASSVNKRGRDTGELFF. The CDR3 nucleotides read TGTGCCAGCTCAGTCAATAAGAGGGGGCGCGACACCGGGGAGCTGTTTTTT.

The CDR3 coding sequence is TGTGCCAGTAGTATAGATCTACTAGCAGATACGCAGTATTTT. As protein: CASSIDLLADTQYF. V usage is TRBV19 and J usage is TRBJ2-3; tentative D call: TRBD2 (5 bases). This CDR3 contains 14 residues. Germline V CDR1 and CDR2: LNHDA, SQIVND (reference sequence). Trimming removed 0 bases from V and 4 bases from J, with 8 bases in between.

This clone was found many times. The chain recombines TRBV27 with TRBJ1-2; 8 bases are a match to TRBD1. This CDR3 spans 15 amino acids. V lost 7 bases, J lost 7 bases, and 14 bases stayed unmatched. Per germline, CDR1 MNHEY and CDR2 SMNVEV (reference sequence). CDR3 loop: CASTPDRAALSGYTF. The CDR3 nucleotides read TGTGCCAGCACCCCGGACAGGGCGGCATTAAGTGGCTACACCTTC.

This chain uses TRBV19 with TRBJ1-2; 11 nucleotides match TRBD1. The germline CDR1 and CDR2 sequences are LNHDA and SQIVND (reference sequence). CDR3 length equals 15 residues. V was clipped by 7 bases and J by 7 bases; unmatched bases: 11. CDR3: CASNWVGQGAFGYTF. In DNA form, the CDR3 reads TGTGCCAGTAATTGGGTAGGACAGGGGGCGTTTGGCTACACCTTC.

The CDR3 is CASSSDVGDTQYF. CDR3 bases: TGTGCCAGCAGTTCCGACGTTGGGGATACGCAGTATTTT. The chain couples TRBV2 to TRBJ2-3; D unclear. Trimming pared 5 bases from V and 6 bases from J, leaving 12 bases between. Germline V gene lookup returns CDR1 SNHLY and CDR2 FYNNEI. The CDR3 has 13 amino acids.

This clone was recorded only once. The chain carries TRBV20-1 and TRBJ1-6; no definite D call. Germline V gives CDR1 DFQATT, CDR2 SNEGSKA (reference sequence). The CDR3 length is 14 residues. The V and J ends lost 3 bases and 2 bases respectively, with 8 bases between them. The CDR3 loop is CSASSGTYNSPLHF. In DNA, the CDR3 is TGCAGTGCTAGTAGTGGGACCTATAATTCACCCCTCCACTTT.

This clone has just a few counts. The chain carries TRBV29-1 and TRBJ1-2; D is ambiguous. Germline V gene sequence: CDR1 SQVTM, CDR2 ANQGSEA. This CDR3 region has 13 residues. Trimming stripped 2 bases from V and 3 bases from J, with 10 bases between. In DNA form, the CDR3 reads TGCAGCGTTGAAAATCAGGTCTACTATGGCTACACCTTC. This codes for CSVENQVYYGYTF. Full variable domain (remainder filled in from reference TRBV29-1 and TRBJ1-2): SAVISQKPSRDICQRGTSLTIQCQVDSQVTMMFWYRQQPGQSLTLIATANQGSEATYESGFVIDKFPISRPNLTFSTLTVSNMSPEDSSIYLCSVENQVYYGYTFGSGTRLTVV.

The chain combines TRBV7-9 with TRBJ1-1, with D possibly being TRBD1 (5 bases). V shed 1 base and J shed 8 bases, with 11 bases lying between them. The CDR3 has 13 residues. Germline CDR1 SEHNR, CDR2 FQNEAQ (reference sequence). In nucleotides, the CDR3 is TGTGCCAGCAGCTTAGGCTGGCAGGGCGAAGCTTTCTTT. Protein sequence: CASSLGWQGEAFF.

The chain links TRBV5-1 to TRBJ1-1; D is possibly TRBD1 (5 bases). Trimming removed 7 bases from V and 6 bases from J, with 16 bases in between. This CDR3 has 13 residues. Germline loops: CDR1 SGHRS, CDR2 YFSETQ. In nucleotides, the CDR3 is TGCGCCAGCGGAATCCAGGGAGGCGCTGAAGCTTTCTTT. Translating gives CASGIQGGAEAFF.

The CDR3 sequence is CASRAGQGTDTQYF. The DNA of the CDR3 is TGTGCCAGCCGCGCCGGACAGGGCACAGATACGCAGTATTTT. The chain couples TRBV6-6 to TRBJ2-3; TRBD1 agrees at 7 bases. V shed 8 bases, J shed 1 base, and the junction held 6 bases outside the gene matches. Germline values: CDR1 MNHNY, CDR2 SVGAGI (reference sequence). The CDR3 runs to 14 residues.